The clone carrying this T cell receptor (beta chain) was found once. Antigen unknown. Per the germline V gene, CDR1 is SGHAT and CDR2 is FQNNGV. The CDR3 contains 15 residues. The V and J ends lost 4 bases and 1 base respectively, with 13 bases between them. The source of the sample is a study of cytomegalovirus exposure and HLA in healthy donors. Study-wide findings and caveats: It was about 180 TCR beta chains that were listed as cytomegalovirus-associated.

The PCR contained 60 Vbeta and 13 Jbeta primers. Repertoires were generated with immunoSEQ multiplex PCR, while TCRdb's copy carries only in-frame clones and drops some. The sample consists of some 140,000 clones, 80% of them appearing once. Sequencing was done on a sample of PBMCs. The chain uses TRBV11-2 and TRBJ1-1, with D maybe TRBD1 (6 bases). This receptor was identified in a woman aged 40 to 55 in good health and CMV-seropositive. CDR3 coding DNA: TGTGCCAGCAGCTCCCGGTTGGGGGCGAACACTGAAGCTTTCTTT. Translation gives CASSSRLGANTEAFF.